This TCR beta chain was sequenced during a study of T cell changes during pregnancy in multiple sclerosis. Here immunoSEQ multiplex PCR was the method, and the copy in TCRdb shows in-frame clones only, minus some. The sample holds approximately 44,000 clones, approximately 90% seen once. CDR3 length: 13 amino acids. Germline CDR1 and CDR2: MNHEY and SMNVEV (reference sequence). With 1 base removed from V and 5 bases from J, the gap between germline ends came to 8 bases. The input for sequencing was CD4+ T cells from peripheral blood mononuclear cells, taken in the first trimester of pregnancy. The J gene is TRBJ1-1, the V gene TRBV27; D gene ambiguous. The TCR was taken from a female donor with multiple sclerosis, enrolled in a pregnancy study. For the CDR3, the DNA is TGTGCCAGCAGTTTATTTCGGGGAACTGAAGCTTTCTTT. Its translation: CASSLFRGTEAFF.